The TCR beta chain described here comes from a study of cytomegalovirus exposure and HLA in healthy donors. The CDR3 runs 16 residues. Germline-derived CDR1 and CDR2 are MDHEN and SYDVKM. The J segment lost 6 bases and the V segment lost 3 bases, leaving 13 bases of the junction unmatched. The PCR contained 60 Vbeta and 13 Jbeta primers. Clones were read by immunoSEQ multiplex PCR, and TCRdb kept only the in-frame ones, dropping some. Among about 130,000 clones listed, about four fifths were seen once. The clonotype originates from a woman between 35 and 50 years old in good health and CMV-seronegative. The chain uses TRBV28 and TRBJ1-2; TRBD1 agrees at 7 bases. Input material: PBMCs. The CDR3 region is CASSLDTGVVGNGYTF. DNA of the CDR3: TGTGCCAGCAGTTTGGACACAGGGGTAGTAGGTAATGGCTACACCTTC.